These 8 T cell receptor beta chains originate from one sample sequenced in a study of shared clonotypes between healthy human individuals. Sequenced by immunoSEQ multiplex PCR; TCRdb stores in-frame clones only, minus some. The sample has hundreds of thousands of clones; around 80% are singletons. The specimen sequenced was PBMCs. The receptors stem from a woman aged 40 to 50 in good health. Some clones in this sample may be carry-over from other donors' samples.

In its sample, this clone was seen a few times. This rearrangement joins TRBV7-3 to TRBJ2-5; D ambiguous. The J call is in doubt because the DNA end fits TRBJ2-7 better. The germline CDR1 and CDR2 sequences are SGHTA and FQGTGA. The length of the CDR3 is 13 residues. CDR3: CASSHGSPCEQYF. CDR3 coding DNA: TGTGCCAGCAGCCACGGAAGCCCCTGCGAGCAGTACTTC.

This chain connects TRBV14 to TRBJ2-3, with D possibly being TRBD1 (5 bases). The CDR3 has 16 residues. CDR1 and CDR2 (germline): SGHDN, FVKESK. V was shortened by 3 bases and J by 3 bases, with 16 bases between the two germline ends. This CDR3 is CASSQGLRTTTDTQYF. In DNA, the CDR3 is TGTGCCAGCAGCCAGGGGCTCCGCACAACAACAGATACGCAGTATTTT.

A word on this clone: The same CDR3 is also encoded by other DNA sequences in this sample. V and J are TRBV9 and TRBJ2-7; D is unclear. V shed 0 bases and J shed 0 bases, with 7 bases lying between them. The germline V gene encodes CDR1 SGDLS and CDR2 YYNGEE. The CDR3 contains 14 residues. The CDR3 reads CASSVGGLSYEQYF. The DNA for the CDR3 is TGTGCCAGCAGCGTAGGTGGCCTCTCCTACGAGCAGTACTTC.

Comment on this clone: At one end, the junction sequence differs from germline, possibly due to a read error. The same CDR3 arises from other DNA sequences in this sample as well. The V and J genes are TRBV11-2 and TRBJ2-7; 12 bases align to TRBD2. This CDR3 spans 15 amino acids. Per germline, CDR1 SGHAT and CDR2 FQNNGV. The CDR3 coding sequence is TGTGCTAGCAGCCAACGACTAGCGGGAGTATACGAGCAGTACTTC. Translation gives CASSQRLAGVYEQYF.

The chain carries TRBV7-3 and TRBJ2-3, with D tentatively TRBD2 (6 bases). CDR1 is SGHTA and CDR2 is FQGTGA in the germline V gene. CDR3 length: 16 residues. The ends were cut back, 1 base at V and 1 base at J, with 12 bases in the middle. The CDR3 reads CASSLNGGVGTDTQYF. The DNA of the CDR3 is TGTGCCAGCAGCTTAAACGGGGGAGTCGGCACAGATACGCAGTATTTT.

The V and J genes are TRBV28 and TRBJ2-2, with 11 bases identical to TRBD2. Germline V gene lookup returns CDR1 MDHEN and CDR2 SYDVKM. Trimming removed 5 bases from V and 2 bases from J; junction bases left unmatched: 7. The CDR3 runs to 17 residues. The CDR3: CASSPGLAGANTGELFF. In DNA form, the CDR3 reads TGTGCCAGCAGTCCTGGACTAGCGGGTGCTAACACCGGGGAGCTGTTTTTT.

This clone appeared a few times. The rearrangement links TRBV5-4 to TRBJ2-5, with TRBD1 matching over 9 bases. Gene TRBJ2-7 matches the end of the DNA better, so the J call may be wrong. The CDR3 runs 15 residues. In germline, CDR1 is SGHNT, CDR2 YYREEE (reference sequence). The CDR3 loop reads CASSWGQGGLYEQYF. CDR3 bases: TGTGCCAGCAGCTGGGGACAGGGTGGCTTATACGAGCAGTACTTC.

This clone has more than one count but fewer than ten. The rearrangement uses TRBV2 and TRBJ1-1, with D possibly being TRBD1 (6 bases). Germline assignment: CDR1 SNHLY and CDR2 FYNNEI. V was shortened by 5 bases and J by 3 bases, with 13 bases between the two germline ends. This CDR3 has 14 amino acids. The CDR3 spells CASSNRVGYTEAFF. The CDR3 DNA reads as TGTGCCAGCAGTAACAGGGTGGGGTACACTGAAGCTTTCTTT.